This T cell receptor (beta chain) is from a study of beta chain features in type 1 diabetes. Broader study findings: A pattern of fewer insertions and more deletions at VDJ junctions was seen in type 1 diabetes patients.

As every portion of the isolated RNA was reverse transcribed, the sequencing read expressed TCRB transcripts. Assay used: immunoSEQ multiplex PCR; TCRdb lists only in-frame clones, some missing. This table has about 44,000 clones, around 50% appearing once. Looked up from germline, CDR1 is LGHNA and CDR2 is YSLEER. The CDR3 length is 16 residues. The V segment lost 1 base and the J segment 5 bases; nucleotides outside the gene matches: 7. Concerning this clone: Its antigen is not known.

The authors took one heparinised blood draw, averaging about 116 mL, from each donor. The sequencing input was Tregs from blood. The sequence was collected from a woman between 18 and 30 years old in good health. The chain carries TRBV4-3 and TRBJ2-3; 9 bases line up with TRBD1. This chain's CDR3 is CASSQGGTGRRDTQYF. The DNA of the CDR3 is TGCGCCAGCAGCCAAGGAGGGACAGGGAGACGAGATACGCAGTATTTT.